One sample yielded the 23 T cell receptor beta chains listed below, sequenced in a study of blood T cell repertoires in COVID-19. Assay: immunoSEQ multiplex PCR; the TCRdb copy retains only in-frame clones and omits some. This table holds hundreds of thousands of clones, about 91% found once. The specimen sequenced was PBMCs or T cells enriched from blood (not recorded which). These receptors were collected from a woman younger than 45 with acute COVID-19.

This chain joins TRBV19 and TRBJ1-2; 8 bases fit TRBD1. Germline V gene sequence: CDR1 LNHDA, CDR2 SQIVND (reference sequence). Trimming at V came to 7 bases and at J to 4 bases, leaving 5 bases not matched to a gene. The CDR3 extends over 13 amino acids. The CDR3, as DNA: TGTGCCAGTACCCTACAGGGGGGCTATGGCTACACCTTC. Residues: CASTLQGGYGYTF. The full variable domain, its missing parts supplied by reference TRBV19 and TRBJ1-2, is DGGITQSPKYLFRKEGQNVTLSCEQNLNHDAMYWYRQDPGQGLRLIYYSQIVNDFQKGDIAEGYSVSREKKESFPLTVTSAQKNPTAFYLCASTLQGGYGYTFGSGTRLTVV.

V is TRBV19 and J is TRBJ1-2, with a possible D match to TRBD1 (6 bases). The CDR3 extends over 16 amino acids. Germline V gene sequence: CDR1 LNHDA, CDR2 SQIVND (reference sequence). The germline V and J ends were trimmed by 7 bases and 3 bases, with 21 bases remaining between them. CDR3 nucleotide sequence: TGTGCCAGTACCATCCCAGGGGAAGCAACACACTATGGCTACACCTTC. Amino acids: CASTIPGEATHYGYTF.

The chain recombines TRBV10-3 with TRBJ1-4; D gene uncertain. Germline CDR1 and CDR2: ENHRY and SYGVKD. V lost 5 bases and J lost 0, with 13 bases in between. The CDR3 has 16 amino acids. The CDR3 DNA reads as TGTGCCATCAGTTCACGCGACGGAGCAACTAATGAAAAACTGTTTTTT. It is translated as CAISSRDGATNEKLFF.

The rearrangement uses TRBV6-6 and TRBJ2-7; TRBD1 matches at 9 bases. Germline trimming cut 6 bases from V and 5 bases from J; bases unmatched to any gene: 11. The CDR3 contains 15 residues. CDR1 and CDR2 (germline): MNHNY, SVGAGI (reference sequence). The CDR3 nucleotides are TGTGCCAGCAGGTCCAGTCGGACAGGGGTCGACGAGCAGTACTTC. Its protein product is CASRSSRTGVDEQYF.

This clone was seen only once. The CDR3 coding sequence is TGTGCCAGCAGTTTATGGGGACAGGGGGCTTTTGGCTACACCTTC. It encodes CASSLWGQGAFGYTF. This chain joins TRBV28 and TRBJ1-2, with 12 positions matching TRBD1. The germline V gene has CDR1 MDHEN and CDR2 SYDVKM. Trimming took 0 bases from V and 7 from J; bases not matched to a gene: 3. The CDR3 is 15 amino acids.

A single count supports this clone. The rearrangement links TRBV9 to TRBJ2-1; a possible D gene is TRBD1 (6 bases). Per the germline V gene, CDR1 is SGDLS and CDR2 is YYNGEE. The length of the CDR3 is 16 residues. V lost 0 bases to trimming and J lost 3 bases, with 13 bases between them. CDR3 bases: TGTGCCAGCAGCGTAGAAGGGGGACGATTCTACAATGAGCAGTTCTTC. It is translated as CASSVEGGRFYNEQFF.

This clone was seen a single time. The chain uses TRBV7-2 and TRBJ1-1; D perhaps matches TRBD1 (5 bases). V lost 0 bases to trimming and J lost 8 bases, with 10 bases between them. Per the germline V gene, CDR1 is SGHTA and CDR2 is FQGNSA. This CDR3 has 13 amino acids. The CDR3, as DNA: TGTGCCAGCAGCTTAGCAGGGGAGGCAGAAGCTTTCTTT. Its protein is CASSLAGEAEAFF.

This chain uses TRBV9 with TRBJ1-2, with TRBD1 as a possible D gene (5 bases). The CDR3 length is 16 residues. Trimming removed 3 bases at V and 5 bases at J, with 20 bases between. Germline-derived CDR1 and CDR2 are SGDLS and YYNGEE. The CDR3 DNA is TGTGCCAGCAGCGATCACACACAACAGGTTGATTATGGCTACACCTTC. Its translation: CASSDHTQQVDYGYTF.

The chain carries TRBV2 and TRBJ1-1; D is uncertain. CDR1 and CDR2 (germline): SNHLY, FYNNEI. The CDR3 loop spans 14 amino acids. V was trimmed by 8 bases and J by 4 bases, leaving 17 bases between them. CDR3 sequence: CASRTGVSGTEAFF. The DNA for the CDR3 is TGTGCCAGCCGAACCGGGGTCTCGGGCACTGAAGCTTTCTTT.

The rearrangement uses TRBV18 and TRBJ1-5; the D gene is possibly TRBD1 (5 bases). The CDR3 runs 18 residues. Germline-derived CDR1 and CDR2 are KGHSH and LQKENI. The V gene lost 2 bases and the J gene lost 5 bases, with 22 bases spanning the gap. In DNA, the CDR3 is TGTGCCAGCTCACCATATTCTGGGGCCGCTGGATGGGATCAGCCCCAGCATTTT. This encodes CASSPYSGAAGWDQPQHF.

V usage is TRBV11-2 and J usage is TRBJ1-2; D may be TRBD1 (5 bases). The CDR3 runs 15 residues. Looked up from germline, CDR1 is SGHAT and CDR2 is FQNNGV. V lost 1 base to trimming and J lost 8 bases, with 17 bases between them. CDR3 in amino acids: CASSLASVRVGGYTF. CDR3 bases: TGTGCCAGCAGCTTAGCTAGCGTCAGGGTGGGCGGCTACACCTTC.

This sequence joins TRBV2 and TRBJ1-3; tentatively, D is TRBD1 (5 bases). V was cut by 1 base and J by 7 bases, with 11 bases left in between. Per germline, CDR1 SNHLY and CDR2 FYNNEI. This CDR3 has 14 amino acids. The CDR3 DNA reads TGTGCCAGCAGTGAAGTCGACAGCTGGAACACCATATATTTT. This sequence encodes CASSEVDSWNTIYF.

The CDR3 sequence: CASSPGTSGGWGDTQYF. CDR3 bases: TGTGCCAGCAGTCCCGGGACTAGCGGGGGGTGGGGAGATACGCAGTATTTT. The rearrangement links TRBV6-6 to TRBJ2-3; 15 bases are a match to TRBD2. CDR1 is MNHNY, CDR2 SVGAGI, per germline (reference sequence). V trimming: 5 bases; J trimming: 5 bases; junction bases outside the gene matches: 8. The CDR3 extends over 17 amino acids.

The chain couples TRBV19 to TRBJ1-3, with TRBD1 matching over 8 bases. Looked up from germline, CDR1 is LNHDA and CDR2 is SQIVND (reference sequence). With 11 bases clipped from V and 2 bases from J, the junction kept 8 bases outside the gene matches. The CDR3 runs 14 residues. The CDR3 DNA reads TGTGCCGGGTCGCCGACAGGGGCTGGAAACACCATATATTTT. Encoded protein: CAGSPTGAGNTIYF.

CDR3 region: CASRTGVGEKLFF. The DNA of the CDR3 is TGTGCCAGCAGGACAGGGGTAGGCGAAAAACTGTTTTTT. The chain joins TRBV2 to TRBJ1-4; TRBD1 agrees at 8 bases. The CDR3 spans 13 residues. Germline CDR1 and CDR2: SNHLY and FYNNEI. V was pared by 6 bases and J by 8 bases, with 5 bases of the junction left unmatched.

V usage is TRBV4-1 and J usage is TRBJ2-7; TRBD1 matches 12 bases. The CDR3 contains 20 residues. The trim removed 0 bases at V and 5 bases at J, leaving 17 bases unmatched. Germline V gives CDR1 MGHRA, CDR2 YSYEKL. The CDR3 sequence: CASSQDSGFTIGTGGNEQYF. CDR3 coding DNA: TGCGCCAGCAGCCAAGACTCGGGGTTTACAATCGGGACAGGGGGCAACGAGCAGTACTTC.

On this clone itself: At one end the junction does not follow the germline gene, possibly because of a read error. The chain recombines TRBV7-7 with TRBJ2-5; maybe TRBD2 (6 bases). The CDR3 consists of 16 residues. The germline gives CDR1 SSHAT, CDR2 FNYEAQ (reference sequence). CDR3 sequence: CASSLETQEGQETQYF. In DNA, the CDR3 is TGTGCTAGCAGCTTAGAGACACAGGAGGGGCAAGAGACCCAGTACTTC.

The rearrangement joins TRBV2 to TRBJ2-7, with TRBD2 as a possible D gene (5 bases). This CDR3 has 15 residues. Germline CDR1 SNHLY, CDR2 FYNNEI. V was trimmed by 0 bases and J by 9 bases, leaving 18 bases between them. In DNA, the CDR3 is TGTGCCAGCAGTGAAGCGCTTCGGAGAGGAAGCGGGCAGTACTTC. This sequence encodes CASSEALRRGSGQYF.

The rearrangement links TRBV7-2 to TRBJ1-2; D is perhaps TRBD1 (5 bases). This CDR3 has 13 residues. V was trimmed by 6 bases and J by 4 bases, leaving 12 bases between them. The V gene's germline CDR1 is SGHTA and CDR2 FQGNSA. The CDR3 is CASRSTGLYGYTF. The CDR3 coding sequence is TGTGCCAGCAGGTCCACAGGTCTCTATGGCTACACCTTC.

The chain is built from TRBV29-1 and TRBJ1-2; a weak D match, TRBD1 (6 bases). The CDR3 is 12 residues long. Germline V gene data show CDR1 as SQVTM and CDR2 as ANQGSEA. Deletions cut 3 bases from V and 7 bases from J, with 12 bases between. The CDR3 nucleotides are TGCAGCGTTGAGGGGGAACAGGGTGGCTACACCTTC. This encodes CSVEGEQGGYTF.

This rearrangement joins TRBV6-2 or TRBV6-3 to TRBJ2-3, with D unresolved. The CDR3 totals 17 residues. Trimming took off 6 bases at V and 10 bases at J, with 29 bases between the two ends. Per the germline V gene, CDR1 is MNHEY and CDR2 is SVGEGT. The CDR3 is CASSQAILGRLGVAQYF. CDR3 bases: TGTGCCAGCAGCCAAGCCATCCTAGGTCGCCTCGGAGTGGCGCAGTATTTT.

The CDR3 reads CASSQDRTHRYGYTF. CDR3 bases: TGCGCCAGCAGCCAAGATAGGACACATCGCTATGGCTACACCTTC. The chain couples TRBV4-3 to TRBJ1-2; D is perhaps TRBD1 (5 bases). V shed 0 bases and J shed 4 bases, with 12 bases lying between them. Germline V lookup: CDR1 LGHNA, CDR2 YSLEER. The CDR3 sequence is 15 residues long.

This sequence joins TRBV19 and TRBJ1-4; no reliable D call. V lost 5 bases and J 5 bases, leaving 18 bases between the germline ends. The germline V gene encodes CDR1 LNHDA and CDR2 SQIVND (reference sequence). This CDR3 is built from 16 residues. The CDR3 bases are TGTGCCAGTAGTCCCTCTTATCAGAGACTGAATGAAAAACTGTTTTTT. Its translation: CASSPSYQRLNEKLFF.